The 18 T cell receptor beta chains given below trace back to one sample, sequenced in a study of cytomegalovirus exposure and HLA in healthy donors. Profiling relied on immunoSEQ multiplex PCR, and the TCRdb table lists in-frame clones only, not all of them. Counted here are more than 75,000 clones, just under 95% occurring once; the ten biggest clones make up approximately 0.67%. Specimen: PBMCs. These receptors all stem from a man aged 18 to 30 in good health and CMV-seronegative.

CDR3 DNA sequence: TGTGCCAGCAGCTTAGGAACGAGGGACGAGCAGTACTTC. It yields the protein CASSLGTRDEQYF. The rearrangement links TRBV7-2 to TRBJ2-7; maybe TRBD2 (5 bases). Trimming removed 1 base at V and 5 bases at J, with 9 bases between. Germline V lookup: CDR1 SGHTA, CDR2 FQGNSA. The CDR3 spans 13 residues.

CDR3 bases: TGTGCCAGCAGCGGACATTTACAAGAGACCCAGTACTTC. Residues: CASSGHLQETQYF. The genes are TRBV6-6 and TRBJ2-5; a possible D gene is TRBD1 (5 bases). CDR3 size: 13 residues. Looked up from germline, CDR1 is MNHNY and CDR2 is SVGAGI (reference sequence). V was pared by 6 bases and J by 2 bases, with 10 bases between.

This clone was seen only once. This sequence joins TRBV7-9 and TRBJ1-4, with D possibly being TRBD1 (5 bases). Germline V gene data show CDR1 as SEHNR and CDR2 as FQNEAQ (reference sequence). The length of the CDR3 is 15 residues. Trimming shortened V by 6 bases and J by 8 bases, and 19 bases separated the two germline ends. The CDR3 DNA sequence: TGTGCCAGCAGTCTCGAGCGAATCTCAGGGGAAAAACTGTTTTTT. It specifies CASSLERISGEKLFF.

This sequence joins TRBV4-1 and TRBJ2-7; possible D gene TRBD1, 5 bases. Germline CDR1 MGHRA, CDR2 YSYEKL. This CDR3 has 16 residues. Trimming pared 0 bases from V and 6 bases from J, leaving 18 bases between. The CDR3 here is CASSQDLDIARGEQYF. CDR3 DNA sequence: TGCGCCAGCAGCCAAGATCTGGACATCGCTAGGGGCGAGCAGTACTTC.

The chain combines TRBV29-1 with TRBJ1-5; 10 bases fit TRBD1. Per the germline V gene, CDR1 is SQVTM and CDR2 is ANQGSEA. V shed 4 bases and J 3 bases; nucleotides not matched to a gene: 3. This CDR3 region has 14 residues. CDR3 amino acids: CSVGDRGLNQPQHF. In DNA, the CDR3 is TGCAGCGTTGGCGACAGGGGGCTCAATCAGCCCCAGCATTTT.

The chain is built from TRBV2 and TRBJ1-2, with TRBD1 as a possible D gene (6 bases). CDR1 and CDR2 from the germline V gene are SNHLY and FYNNEI. V gave up 9 bases and J gave up 3 bases, with 11 bases separating them. This CDR3 is built from 12 residues. CDR3 in amino acids: CASSQGYYGYTF. The CDR3 DNA follows: TGTGCCAGTAGTCAGGGGTACTATGGCTACACCTTC.

This sequence joins TRBV29-1 and TRBJ1-1; tentative D call: TRBD1 (5 bases). Deletions cut 1 base from V and 1 base from J, with 16 bases between. The germline V gene encodes CDR1 SQVTM and CDR2 ANQGSEA. This CDR3 has 16 residues. The CDR3: CSVEGRQGKGNTEAFF. CDR3 coding DNA: TGCAGCGTTGAAGGGCGGCAGGGAAAGGGGAACACTGAAGCTTTCTTT.

The J gene is TRBJ2-1, the V gene TRBV5-1; D possibly corresponds to TRBD2 (5 bases). V was clipped by 4 bases and J by 6 bases, with 23 bases between them. In germline, CDR1 is SGHRS, CDR2 YFSETQ. The CDR3 runs 17 residues. In DNA form, the CDR3 reads TGCGCCAGCAGCCCAGTCCCGGGATCCATCCGGTCCAATGAGCAGTTCTTC. It specifies CASSPVPGSIRSNEQFF.

The rearrangement uses TRBV5-1 and TRBJ2-1; 9 bases line up with TRBD1. V lost 0 bases, J lost 6 bases, and 7 bases stayed unmatched. CDR1 is SGHRS and CDR2 is YFSETQ in the germline V gene. The length of the CDR3 is 16 residues. The CDR3 DNA is TGCGCCAGCAGCTTGGAGGGGACAGGGTACCCCAATGAGCAGTTCTTC. Amino acids: CASSLEGTGYPNEQFF. Full variable domain (outside the CDR3, taken from reference TRBV5-1 and TRBJ2-1): KAGVTQTPRYLIKTRGQQVTLSCSPISGHRSVSWYQQTPGQGLQFLFEYFSETQRNKGNFPGRFSGRQFSNSRSEMNVSTLELGDSALYLCASSLEGTGYPNEQFFGPGTRLTVL.

The chain recombines TRBV7-6 with TRBJ1-1; D ambiguous. The CDR3 runs to 12 residues. Trimming shortened V by 3 bases and J by 2 bases, and 4 bases separated the two germline ends. Germline values: CDR1 SGHVS, CDR2 FNYEAQ. The CDR3 coding sequence is TGTGCCAGCAGCTTCCAAAACACTGAAGCTTTCTTT. Amino acids: CASSFQNTEAFF.

This chain uses TRBV5-1 with TRBJ2-3, with TRBD1 as a possible D gene (6 bases). V was cut by 1 base and J by 3 bases, with 12 bases left in between. The CDR3 spans 15 residues. Germline V gene lookup returns CDR1 SGHRS and CDR2 YFSETQ. This CDR3 reads CASSLPTGLTDTQYF. In DNA form, the CDR3 reads TGCGCCAGCAGCTTGCCTACAGGGTTGACAGATACGCAGTATTTT.

This sequence joins TRBV6-1 and TRBJ2-7, with D possibly TRBD1 on 6 matching bases. This CDR3 contains 15 residues. Germline V gene data show CDR1 as MNHNS and CDR2 as SASEGT. Trimming shortened V by 7 bases and J by 2 bases, and 18 bases separated the two germline ends. The CDR3 coding sequence is TGTGCCAGCACTCAATTCCTACAGGGCGCCTACGAGCAGTACTTC. Encoded protein: CASTQFLQGAYEQYF.

The gene calls are TRBV28 and TRBJ1-5; D is undetermined. Germline V gene data show CDR1 as MDHEN and CDR2 as SYDVKM. CDR3 size: 18 residues. Trimming stripped 2 bases from V and 1 base from J, with 18 bases between. CDR3 sequence: CASSLPQVAFLSNQPQHF. In nucleotides, the CDR3 is TGTGCCAGCAGTTTACCCCAGGTGGCTTTTCTGAGCAATCAGCCCCAGCATTTT.

This clone was counted ten times or more. The J gene is TRBJ2-5, the V gene TRBV6-5; 7 positions match TRBD2. The CDR3 covers 15 residues. The V gene end was trimmed by 0 bases and the J gene end by 5 bases; junction bases not matched to a gene: 6. CDR1 and CDR2 (germline): MNHEY, SVGAGI. The CDR3 DNA reads as TGTGCCAGCAGTTACTCTCCGACTAGCTGGGAGACCCAGTACTTC. Its protein product is CASSYSPTSWETQYF.

This clone was observed once. The J gene is TRBJ2-5, the V gene TRBV7-9; 12 bases agree with TRBD2. Losses at the gene ends were 5 bases for V and 4 bases for J; bases not matched to a gene: 11. CDR3 length equals 17 residues. The germline V gene has CDR1 SEHNR and CDR2 FQNEAQ (reference sequence). CDR3 in DNA: TGTGCCAGCAGCATTTCCCCACCGACTAGCGGGAGAGAGACCCAGTACTTC. It translates to CASSISPPTSGRETQYF.

This clone has just one count. The rearrangement joins TRBV4-1 to TRBJ1-2; D remains ambiguous. CDR1 is MGHRA and CDR2 is YSYEKL in the germline V gene. Trimming took off 4 bases at V and 10 bases at J, with 10 bases between the two ends. This CDR3 has 11 amino acids. This CDR3 reads CASSLSGVYTF. CDR3 nucleotides: TGCGCCAGCAGCCTTTCCGGGGTCTACACCTTC.

The rearrangement uses TRBV5-4 and TRBJ1-2; TRBD1 matches at 9 bases. The ends lost 2 bases at V and 4 bases at J; junction bases unmatched: 6. In germline, CDR1 is SGHNT, CDR2 YYREEE (reference sequence). The length of the CDR3 is 15 residues. CDR3 in amino acids: CASSFPGQGIYGYTF. Written as DNA, the CDR3 is TGTGCCAGCAGCTTTCCGGGACAGGGTATCTATGGCTACACCTTC.

This chain connects TRBV28 to TRBJ1-5; 7 positions agree with TRBD1. V shed 7 bases and J 7 bases; nucleotides not matched to a gene: 7. This CDR3 has 13 residues. Per germline, CDR1 MDHEN and CDR2 SYDVKM. DNA of the CDR3: TGTGCCAGCATCCAGGGGGGTAGGCAGCCCCAGCATTTT. Its protein is CASIQGGRQPQHF. The full variable domain, with the rest looked up from reference TRBV28 and TRBJ1-5, is DVKVTQSSRYLVKRTGEKVFLECVQDMDHENMFWYRQDPGLGLRLIYFSYDVKMKEKGDIPEGYSVSREKKERFSLILESASTNQTSMYLCASIQGGRQPQHFGDGTRLSIL.